The 23 T cell receptor beta chains listed next were all sequenced from one sample in a study of blood T cell repertoires in COVID-19. Repertoires were generated with immunoSEQ multiplex PCR, while TCRdb's copy carries only in-frame clones and drops some. Of about 220,000 clones in the sample, approximately 80% were seen once. Sequenced: peripheral blood. The source of these receptors is a man younger than 40 with active or convalescent COVID-19.

This sequence joins TRBV3-1 (or the pseudogene TRBV3-2) and TRBJ2-5, with D tentatively TRBD2 (5 bases). V lost 0 bases to trimming and J lost 1 base, with 9 bases between them. CDR3 length: 15 residues. Germline V gives CDR1 LGHDT, CDR2 YNNKEL (reference sequence). The CDR3 here is CASSQELTSQETQYF. The CDR3 DNA sequence: TGTGCCAGCAGCCAAGAATTAACTAGCCAAGAGACCCAGTACTTC.

The genes are TRBV4-1 and TRBJ1-2; TRBD1 matches at 9 bases. The CDR3 is 16 residues long. Germline CDR1 MGHRA, CDR2 YSYEKL. Trimming cost V 0 bases and J 4 bases; bases outside gene matches: 6. The DNA of the CDR3 is TGCGCCAGCAGCCAAGAACTGGACAGGGGCCTCTATGGCTACACCTTC. Amino acid sequence: CASSQELDRGLYGYTF.

The rearrangement uses TRBV5-6 and TRBJ2-7, with D unclear. V lost 2 bases, J lost 7 bases, and 7 bases lay in between. Germline values: CDR1 SGHDT, CDR2 YYEEEE. There are 11 residues in the CDR3. The CDR3 sequence is CASSFVREQYF. The CDR3 DNA sequence: TGTGCCAGCAGCTTCGTGCGGGAGCAGTACTTC.

The gene calls are TRBV5-5 and TRBJ2-3; TRBD2 agrees at 10 bases. Germline lookup yields CDR1 SGHKS and CDR2 YYEKEE (reference sequence). CDR3 length: 16 amino acids. The V and J ends lost 1 base and 3 bases, in that order; junction bases with no gene match: 5. CDR3 coding DNA: TGTGCCAGCAGCTTGCCCAGCGGGGGGGATACAGATACGCAGTATTTT. Encoded protein: CASSLPSGGDTDTQYF.

The chain carries TRBV7-2 and TRBJ2-2, with 12 bases that match TRBD2. The trim removed 5 bases at V and 7 bases at J, leaving 11 bases unmatched. The CDR3 spans 17 residues. In germline, CDR1 is SGHTA, CDR2 FQGNSA. The CDR3 spells CASSPRGTSGFVGELFF. DNA for the CDR3: TGTGCCAGCAGCCCCAGGGGGACTAGCGGGTTTGTCGGGGAGCTGTTTTTT.

This clone was detected once. This chain links TRBV6-1 with TRBJ1-2; D is possibly TRBD1 (6 bases). V was shortened by 4 bases and J by 1 base, with 16 bases between the two germline ends. The CDR3 spans 16 residues. Per the germline V gene, CDR1 is MNHNS and CDR2 is SASEGT. The CDR3 DNA reads TGTGCCAGCAGTGCGGACAGTGCAAACCTTAACTATGGCTACACCTTC. Its protein product is CASSADSANLNYGYTF.

The chain has TRBV7-8 and TRBJ2-7; 10 nucleotides align to TRBD1. Looked up from germline, CDR1 is SGHVS and CDR2 is FQNEAQ. The CDR3 length is 15 residues. The J segment lost 3 bases and the V segment lost 5 bases, leaving 7 bases of the junction unmatched. The CDR3 reads CASSPLGQGDYEQYF. The CDR3 DNA is TGTGCCAGCAGCCCCCTAGGACAGGGGGACTACGAGCAGTACTTC.

J is TRBJ1-5 and V is TRBV2; 8 bases line up with TRBD1. V shed 5 bases, J shed 3 bases, and the junction held 6 bases outside the gene matches. CDR1 is SNHLY and CDR2 is FYNNEI in the germline V gene. The CDR3 sequence is 15 residues long. The CDR3 coding sequence is TGTGCCAGCAGTCCGGGACAGGTCCACAATCAGCCCCAGCATTTT. Encoded protein: CASSPGQVHNQPQHF.

This chain joins TRBV24-1 and TRBJ2-1; 7 nucleotides line up with TRBD2. The CDR3 has 15 amino acids. Germline CDR1 KGHDR, CDR2 SFDVKD. Trimming removed 0 bases from V and 6 bases from J; junction bases left unmatched: 4. CDR3 nucleotides: TGTGCCACCAGTGATTTGCTTCCGGGAGGCAATGAGCAGTTCTTC. It is translated as CATSDLLPGGNEQFF.

V and J are TRBV4-2 and TRBJ1-5, with 7 bases that match TRBD1. The CDR3 covers 15 residues. Germline assignment: CDR1 LGHNA and CDR2 YNFKEQ. Unmatched junction bases numbered 8, after V lost 0 bases and J lost 9 bases. In DNA, the CDR3 is TGTGCCAGCAGCCAAGAAACAGGGGCACCCTTGCCCCAGCATTTT. Translation gives CASSQETGAPLPQHF.

This clone was seen a handful of times. The chain recombines TRBV5-6 with TRBJ1-2, with TRBD1 identical over 7 bases. Germline CDR1 and CDR2: SGHDT and YYEEEE. With 4 bases clipped from V and 2 bases from J, the junction kept 8 bases outside the gene matches. This CDR3 is 15 amino acids long. CDR3 region: CASSRIPGQNYGYTF. In DNA form, the CDR3 reads TGTGCCAGCAGCCGAATACCGGGACAGAACTATGGCTACACCTTC. The whole variable domain, remainder taken from reference TRBV5-6 and TRBJ1-2, is DAGVTQSPTHLIKTRGQQVTLRCSPKSGHDTVSWYQQALGQGPQFIFQYYEEEERQRGNFPDRFSGHQFPNYSSELNVNALLLGDSALYLCASSRIPGQNYGYTFGSGTRLTVV.

There are a few counts of this clone. The chain carries TRBV10-2 and TRBJ1-6; 7 nucleotides match TRBD1. V was clipped by 2 bases and J by 9 bases; unmatched bases: 7. The CDR3 is 15 residues long. Germline CDR1 WSHSY, CDR2 SAAADI. The DNA of the CDR3 is TGCGCCAGCAGTGAGAGAAAGGCAGGGGGTTCACCCCTCCACTTT. Residues: CASSERKAGGSPLHF.

The chain links TRBV9 to TRBJ2-5; TRBD1 aligns across 7 bases. The germline V gene has CDR1 SGDLS and CDR2 YYNGEE. J was trimmed by 0 bases and V by 0 bases; bases with no gene match: 5. This CDR3 has 16 residues. CDR3 sequence: CASSVDNRGHQETQYF. The CDR3 coding sequence is TGTGCCAGCAGCGTAGATAACAGGGGACACCAAGAGACCCAGTACTTC.

V gene TRBV28 combines with J gene TRBJ1-5; D remains unclear. V lost 2 bases and J 3 bases, leaving 17 bases between the germline ends. The CDR3 covers 17 residues. Germline assignment: CDR1 MDHEN and CDR2 SYDVKM. The CDR3 DNA sequence: TGTGCCAGCAGTTTACCTCCGTCTGTCAGGTCCAATCAGCCCCAGCATTTT. Its protein is CASSLPPSVRSNQPQHF.

This sequence joins TRBV5-1 and TRBJ2-1, with 14 bases identical to TRBD2. The CDR3 length is 14 residues. Losses at the gene ends were 5 bases for V and 8 bases for J; bases not matched to a gene: 3. The germline gives CDR1 SGHRS, CDR2 YFSETQ. CDR3 in DNA: TGCGCCAGCAGTAGGACTAGCGGGGGGTATGAGCAGTTCTTC. It yields the protein CASSRTSGGYEQFF.

The chain combines TRBV7-4 with TRBJ2-1; 7 bases fit TRBD2. The germline gives CDR1 SGHVT, CDR2 SQSDAQ. The CDR3 sequence is 16 residues long. With 1 base clipped from V and 8 bases from J, the junction kept 11 bases outside the gene matches. CDR3 loop: CASSLVTGGLIDEQFF. The CDR3 bases are TGTGCCAGCAGCTTAGTGACGGGGGGATTAATCGATGAGCAGTTCTTC.

In this sample, this clone turned up a few times. This chain uses TRBV6-5 with TRBJ1-5; D is undetermined. CDR3 length: 13 amino acids. Germline lookup yields CDR1 MNHEY and CDR2 SVGAGI. The ends were cut back, 4 bases at V and 6 bases at J, with 10 bases in the middle. Here the CDR3 reads CASSSDSFQPQHF. CDR3 coding DNA: TGTGCCAGCAGTTCGGACTCCTTTCAGCCCCAGCATTTT.

The chain is built from TRBV6-5 and TRBJ1-6; D is possibly TRBD1 (5 bases). The ends were cut back, 8 bases at V and 11 bases at J, with 16 bases in the middle. Looked up from germline, CDR1 is MNHEY and CDR2 is SVGAGI. CDR3 length: 13 amino acids. The CDR3 protein is CASAFLEGAPLHF. CDR3 nucleotides: TGTGCCAGCGCCTTCTTGGAAGGGGCACCCCTCCACTTT.

The chain links TRBV21-1 to TRBJ2-7; the tabulated D call, TRBD1, remains unverified against the DNA. TRBV21-1 is reported as a pseudogene. The CDR3 runs to 13 residues. The CDR3 is CASRGQGRYEQYF. CDR3 in DNA: TGTGCCAGCAGGGGACAGGGTCGGTACGAGCAGTACTTC.

The chain carries TRBV18 and TRBJ1-3; D not certain. The CDR3 sequence is 14 residues long. Germline V lookup: CDR1 KGHSH, CDR2 LQKENI. Trimming took off 3 bases at V and 0 bases at J, with 6 bases between the two ends. Written as DNA, the CDR3 is TGTGCCAGCTCACCTCGGAGCTCTGGAAACACCATATATTTT. It codes for CASSPRSSGNTIYF.

The chain joins TRBV27 to TRBJ1-5; D is uncertain. The CDR3 extends over 14 amino acids. V was cut by 6 bases and J by 0 bases, with 9 bases left in between. The germline V gene has CDR1 MNHEY and CDR2 SMNVEV (reference sequence). CDR3 DNA sequence: TGTGCCAGCAGAGAGACAAATAGCAATCAGCCCCAGCATTTT. Translating it yields CASRETNSNQPQHF.

This chain uses TRBV18 with TRBJ1-5, with D unresolved. The V and J ends lost 5 bases and 7 bases respectively, with 15 bases between them. This CDR3 has 14 amino acids. Germline values: CDR1 KGHSH, CDR2 LQKENI. For the CDR3, the DNA is TGTGCCAGCTCATTGGCGGCCTCTGGCCAGCCCCAGCATTTT. Residues: CASSLAASGQPQHF.

The chain has TRBV30 and TRBJ2-3; the D is unclear. The CDR3 contains 12 residues. Germline V gene lookup returns CDR1 GTSNPN and CDR2 SVGIG (reference sequence). V was trimmed by 0 bases and J by 6 bases, leaving 7 bases between them. The CDR3 DNA reads TGTGCCTGGAGTGTCTATAAGGATACGCAGTATTTT. As protein: CAWSVYKDTQYF. Together with reference TRBV30 and TRBJ2-3, the CDR3 gives the full variable domain: SQTIHQWPATLVQPVGSPLSLECTVEGTSNPNLYWYRQAAGRGLQLLFYSVGIGQISSEVPQNLSASRPQDRQFILSSKKLLLSDSGFYLCAWSVYKDTQYFGPGTRLTVL.